This TCR beta chain appears in the sequencing data of a study of control samples from healthy donors and cancer patients. The data were produced by immunoSEQ multiplex PCR, yet TCRdb's version contains in-frame clones alone and is incomplete. The sample has about 190,000 clones; about 90% are singletons. CDR1 is SGHNT and CDR2 is YYREEE in the germline V gene (reference sequence). The CDR3 consists of 15 residues. V was cut by 4 bases and J by 1 base, with 14 bases left in between. Material for sequencing was blood. This TCR was recovered from a man between 25 and 39 years old in good health. The V call is TRBV5-4, the J call TRBJ1-1, with D tentatively TRBD1 (5 bases). CDR3 DNA: TGTGCCAGCAGCCCGGGGGGGGTGCGGAACACTGAAGCTTTCTTT. Residues: CASSPGGVRNTEAFF.